Shown below are 27 T cell receptor beta chains from a single sample sequenced in a study of PD-1 blockade in classical Hodgkin lymphoma. TCRdb's copy holds only in-frame clones and misses some; the assay was immunoSEQ multiplex PCR. The table records approximately 13,000 clones, 84% of them present only once. With no exception, relapse followed autologous stem cell transplantation in all patients, and brentuximab vedotin exposure varied. Sample: peripheral blood mononuclear cells (PBMCs), taken at baseline. These receptors came from a human donor with classical Hodgkin lymphoma.

About this clone: Germline is not matched at one junction end, which may reflect a read error. The genes are TRBV7-4 and TRBJ1-5, with D maybe TRBD1 (5 bases). In germline, CDR1 is SGHVT, CDR2 SQSDAQ. CDR3 length: 15 residues. CDR3 region: CASSLGRGGNQLQHF. CDR3 sequence (DNA): TGTGCCAGCAGTCTAGGTAGGGGAGGAAATCAGCTCCAGCATTTT.

The chain is built from TRBV5-5 and TRBJ1-1; D gene unclear. Looked up from germline, CDR1 is SGHKS and CDR2 is YYEKEE (reference sequence). This CDR3 has 12 residues. V was pared by 2 bases and J by 7 bases, with 9 bases between. CDR3 amino acids: CASSLWYSEAFF. For the CDR3, the DNA is TGTGCCAGCAGCTTATGGTACAGTGAAGCTTTCTTT. Combining the CDR3 with reference TRBV5-5 and TRBJ1-1 gives the whole variable domain DAGVTQSPTHLIKTRGQQVTLRCSPISGHKSVSWYQQVLGQGPQFIFQYYEKEERGRGNFPDRFSARQFPNYSSELNVNALLLGDSALYLCASSLWYSEAFFGQGTRLTVV.

The rearrangement joins TRBV5-4 to TRBJ1-2, with D possibly being TRBD1 (5 bases). The V gene lost 4 bases and the J gene lost 2 bases, with 15 bases spanning the gap. From germline, CDR1 is SGHNT and CDR2 YYREEE (reference sequence). CDR3 length: 15 residues. The DNA for the CDR3 is TGTGCCAGCAGCCCGCCGGGACGGGCAAACTATGGCTACACCTTC. Translating gives CASSPPGRANYGYTF.

The chain joins TRBV5-1 to TRBJ2-5; D remains unclear. Trimming took 1 base from V and 3 from J, leaving 1 base between them. Germline CDR1 is SGHRS and CDR2 is YFSETQ. The length of the CDR3 is 11 residues. The CDR3 loop is CASSLKETQYF. Written as DNA, the CDR3 is TGCGCCAGCAGCTTGAAAGAGACCCAGTACTTC.

This clone showed up just a few times. The chain joins TRBV29-1 to TRBJ1-3; a possible D gene is TRBD1 (5 bases). Germline V gene lookup returns CDR1 SQVTM and CDR2 ANQGSEA. The V and J ends lost 3 bases and 2 bases respectively, with 8 bases between them. This CDR3 spans 13 amino acids. This CDR3 is CSVEWGAGNTIYF. The CDR3 DNA reads TGCAGCGTTGAGTGGGGGGCTGGAAACACCATATATTTT.

This clone was recorded a few times. The chain uses TRBV28 and TRBJ1-2, with D possibly matching TRBD1 (6 bases). Germline values: CDR1 MDHEN, CDR2 SYDVKM. V dropped 5 bases and J dropped 6 bases, with 19 bases sitting between them. This CDR3 contains 15 residues. CDR3 residues: CASSLGTRVGHGYTF. The CDR3 DNA reads as TGTGCCAGCAGTCTTGGGACACGCGTAGGACATGGCTACACCTTC.

CDR3 coding DNA: TGTGCCAACGTCAGGACAGATACGCAGTATTTT. It yields the protein CANVRTDTQYF. This chain connects TRBV6-4 to TRBJ2-3; D gene uncertain. This CDR3 is 11 amino acids long. CDR1 MRHNA and CDR2 SNTAGT come from the germline V gene. Trimming removed 10 bases from V and 3 bases from J, with 8 bases in between.

This chain uses TRBV7-2 with TRBJ2-5; 9 bases are a match to TRBD2. CDR3 length: 17 amino acids. Trimming cost V 0 bases and J 4 bases; bases outside gene matches: 9. Germline-derived CDR1 and CDR2 are SGHTA and FQGNSA. The CDR3 DNA is TGTGCCAGCAGCTTAGCGGGGGCGGGGGGGCCGAGAGAGACCCAGTACTTC. Its protein product is CASSLAGAGGPRETQYF.

This clone was detected only once. V gene TRBV7-2 combines with J gene TRBJ2-2, with unresolved D. The V end was cut by 1 base, the J end by 1 base, with 10 bases between. There are 16 residues in the CDR3. Germline CDR1 is SGHTA and CDR2 is FQGNSA. CDR3 loop: CASSLVPSLNTGELFF. The CDR3 DNA reads as TGTGCCAGCAGCTTAGTTCCCAGTTTGAACACCGGGGAGCTGTTTTTT. Together with reference TRBV7-2 and TRBJ2-2, the CDR3 gives the full variable domain: GAGVSQSPSNKVTEKGKDVELRCDPISGHTALYWYRQSLGQGLEFLIYFQGNSAPDKSGLPSDRFSAERTGGSVSTLTIQRTQQEDSAVYLCASSLVPSLNTGELFFGEGSRLTVL.

This chain uses TRBV6-4 with TRBJ2-7, with D unclear. CDR1 is MRHNA, CDR2 SNTAGT, per germline. The CDR3 runs to 15 residues. The V and J ends lost 0 bases and 0 bases respectively, with 9 bases between them. The CDR3 is CASSDSTDRSYEQYF. In DNA, the CDR3 is TGTGCCAGCAGTGACTCAACAGACCGCTCCTACGAGCAGTACTTC.

Turning to this clone: The junction departs from the called germline gene at one end, perhaps through a read error. The chain couples TRBV7-9 to TRBJ1-3, with TRBD1 identical over 9 bases. The CDR3 is 15 amino acids. Germline CDR1 SEHNR, CDR2 FQNEAQ (reference sequence). CDR3 in amino acids: CASSPGTGSGNTIYF. The CDR3 DNA reads as TGCGCCAGCAGCCCCGGGACAGGGAGCGGAAACACCATATATTTT.

V gene TRBV7-2 combines with J gene TRBJ2-3; a weak D match, TRBD2 (5 bases). The germline CDR1 and CDR2 sequences are SGHTA and FQGNSA. V was shortened by 0 bases and J by 7 bases, with 11 bases between the two germline ends. The CDR3 runs to 14 residues. This CDR3 is CASSLAAPGYTQYF. CDR3 coding DNA: TGTGCCAGCAGCTTAGCAGCCCCGGGATATACGCAGTATTTT.

The gene calls are TRBV7-8 and TRBJ2-7, with 8 positions matching TRBD1. V gave up 5 bases and J gave up 9 bases; unmatched junction bases: 15. The CDR3 runs to 15 residues. Germline CDR1 SGHVS, CDR2 FQNEAQ. CDR3 protein: CASSIRDRNRRGQYF. The CDR3 bases are TGTGCCAGCAGCATCCGGGACAGGAACCGACGAGGGCAGTACTTC.

The gene calls are TRBV30 and TRBJ1-2, with D possibly TRBD1 on 5 matching bases. The CDR3 runs 14 residues. The ends were cut back, 3 bases at V and 4 bases at J, with 15 bases in the middle. In germline, CDR1 is GTSNPN, CDR2 SVGIG (reference sequence). CDR3 sequence: CAWSGSQGAYGYTF. The DNA of the CDR3 is TGTGCCTGGAGCGGAAGCCAGGGCGCCTATGGCTACACCTTC.

The chain has TRBV5-6 and TRBJ1-1, with no clear D. The CDR3 is 15 amino acids. V lost 4 bases and J 1 base, leaving 14 bases between the germline ends. Germline CDR1 SGHDT, CDR2 YYEEEE. In DNA form, the CDR3 reads TGTGCCAGCAGCCGGCCGGATCCAGGGAACACTGAAGCTTTCTTT. Translating gives CASSRPDPGNTEAFF.

The chain combines TRBV30 with TRBJ1-5; D not certain. This CDR3 has 13 amino acids. V lost 3 bases, J lost 1 base, and 7 bases lay in between. Germline V CDR1 and CDR2: GTSNPN, SVGIG (reference sequence). The DNA for the CDR3 is TGTGCCTGGAGCGAAAAAAGCAATCAGCCCCAGCATTTT. Its protein is CAWSEKSNQPQHF.

The chain is built from TRBV2 and TRBJ2-7; D is unresolved. The CDR3 totals 13 residues. In germline, CDR1 is SNHLY, CDR2 FYNNEI. V was pared by 8 bases and J by 5 bases, with 16 bases between. Here the CDR3 reads CASVRRMDDEQYF. Here the CDR3 DNA reads TGTGCCAGCGTGAGGCGAATGGACGACGAGCAGTACTTC. Supplemented by reference TRBV2 and TRBJ2-7, the full variable domain reads EPEVTQTPSHQVTQMGQEVILRCVPISNHLYFYWYRQILGQKVEFLVSFYNNEISEKSEIFDDQFSVERPDGSNFTLKIRSTKLEDSAMYFCASVRRMDDEQYFGPGTRLTVT.

CDR3 DNA: TGTGCCAGCGGTGGGACCCGAAGGGGAGTCGGGAACATTCAGTACTTC. This translates into CASGGTRRGVGNIQYF. This rearrangement joins TRBV28 to TRBJ2-4; either TRBD1 or TRBD2 may supply D (5 bases each). The germline CDR1 and CDR2 sequences are MDHEN and SYDVKM. V was pared by 8 bases and J by 7 bases, with 24 bases between. The CDR3 extends over 16 amino acids.

J is TRBJ2-3 and V is TRBV25-1; no firm D call. The V end was cut by 0 bases, the J end by 3 bases, with 7 bases between. This CDR3 has 14 amino acids. Looked up from germline, CDR1 is MGHDK and CDR2 is SYGVNS. DNA of the CDR3: TGTGCCAGCAGTGAATATAGCCTAACAGATACGCAGTATTTT. It specifies CASSEYSLTDTQYF.

The rearrangement uses TRBV25-1 and TRBJ2-3; D is undetermined. With 4 bases removed from V and 1 base from J, the gap between germline ends came to 9 bases. The CDR3 extends over 14 amino acids. Germline V lookup: CDR1 MGHDK, CDR2 SYGVNS. This CDR3 is CASSGSTGTDTQYF. As DNA, the CDR3 is TGTGCCAGCAGTGGCAGCACCGGCACAGATACGCAGTATTTT.

This clone came up a few times. V is TRBV20-1 and J is TRBJ2-1; D unclear. The CDR3 totals 11 residues. V was trimmed by 6 bases and J by 3 bases, leaving 6 bases between them. Germline lookup yields CDR1 DFQATT and CDR2 SNEGSKA (reference sequence). CDR3 sequence: CSANSYNEQFF. CDR3 bases: TGCAGTGCAAACAGCTACAATGAGCAGTTCTTC.

This rearrangement joins TRBV7-2 to TRBJ2-2; unclear D gene. This CDR3 spans 11 amino acids. V shed 5 bases and J shed 8 bases, with 6 bases lying between them. Germline V gives CDR1 SGHTA, CDR2 FQGNSA. DNA for the CDR3: TGTGCCAGCAGCGAAGTAGGGGAGCTGTTTTTT. This translates into CASSEVGELFF. The whole variable domain, filled in from reference TRBV7-2 and TRBJ2-2, reads GAGVSQSPSNKVTEKGKDVELRCDPISGHTALYWYRQSLGQGLEFLIYFQGNSAPDKSGLPSDRFSAERTGGSVSTLTIQRTQQEDSAVYLCASSEVGELFFGEGSRLTVL.

This chain connects TRBV4-3 to TRBJ2-6, with a tentative D call TRBD1 (6 bases). The CDR3 length is 17 residues. The germline V gene has CDR1 LGHNA and CDR2 YSLEER. Deletions cut 0 bases from V and 3 bases from J, with 12 bases between. The DNA of the CDR3 is TGCGCCAGCAGCCAAGACATACAGGGACGTGGGGCCAACGTCCTGACTTTC. Translating gives CASSQDIQGRGANVLTF.

The chain joins TRBV7-3 to TRBJ2-7; TRBD2 matches at 9 bases. This CDR3 has 15 residues. V lost 2 bases, J lost 0 bases, and 2 bases stayed unmatched. Germline values: CDR1 SGHTA, CDR2 FQGTGA. CDR3 protein: CASSLSSGISYEQYF. The CDR3 DNA sequence: TGTGCCAGCAGCTTATCTAGCGGGATCTCCTACGAGCAGTACTTC. The entire variable domain, with the rest obtained from reference TRBV7-3 and TRBJ2-7, is as follows: GAGVSQTPSNKVTEKGKYVELRCDPISGHTALYWYRQSLGQGPEFLIYFQGTGAADDSGLPNDRFFAVRPEGSVSTLKIQRTERGDSAVYLCASSLSSGISYEQYFGPGTRLTVT.

The rearrangement uses TRBV7-6 and TRBJ2-1, with D unclear. The CDR3 has 15 amino acids. Trimming left V 3 bases short and J 4 bases short, with 13 bases between. The germline CDR1 and CDR2 sequences are SGHVS and FNYEAQ. CDR3 protein: CASSFGRPNYNEQFF. In DNA, the CDR3 is TGTGCCAGCAGCTTCGGAAGGCCTAATTACAATGAGCAGTTCTTC. Supplemented by reference TRBV7-6 and TRBJ2-1, the full variable domain reads GAGVSQSPRYKVTKRGQDVALRCDPISGHVSLYWYRQALGQGPEFLTYFNYEAQQDKSGLPNDRFSAERPEGSISTLTIQRTEQRDSAMYRCASSFGRPNYNEQFFGPGTRLTVL.

The rearrangement uses TRBV6-5 and TRBJ1-4; D not resolved. The germline V gene encodes CDR1 MNHEY and CDR2 SVGAGI. There are 15 residues in the CDR3. V shed 6 bases and J shed 1 base, with 12 bases lying between them. In DNA, the CDR3 is TGTGCCAGCAGGAGGTTGGGAGAAACTAATGAAAAACTGTTTTTT. It yields the protein CASRRLGETNEKLFF.

The CDR3 DNA sequence: TGTGCCAGCAGTTTACCCCGGACAGGGCCCTACGAGCAGTACTTC. Its translation is CASSLPRTGPYEQYF. The V call is TRBV28, the J call TRBJ2-7; the match to TRBD1 covers 8 bases. The CDR3 is made up of 15 amino acids. V was pared by 2 bases and J by 2 bases, with 5 bases of the junction left unmatched. CDR1 and CDR2 (germline): MDHEN, SYDVKM.